This TCR beta chain is from a study of Ad26.COV2.S vaccination and SARS-CoV-2 variants. Study at large: Ad26.COV2.S arm of COV1001 included the donor. The study's findings and limits: Measures of TCR breadth and depth may have fallen short of total T cell responses.

Using immunoSEQ multiplex PCR, the repertoire was profiled, and TCRdb retains in-frame clones only, with some absent. The data show hundreds of thousands of clones, roughly 90% seen once. Germline lookup yields CDR1 SQVTM and CDR2 ANQGSEA. The length of the CDR3 is 14 residues. Between the trimmed V and J ends, which lost 1 base and 4 bases, there was a span of 10 bases. Stated treatment: some 20 received Ad26.COV2.S at low or high dose, single or two shots; five or six received placebo; per-sample allocation not given. Day 63 after the first vaccine or placebo injection was the time point for sampling. Comments on this clone: Its antigen remains unknown.

The sample was peripheral blood, taken in a trial of Ad26.COV2.S vaccine versus placebo. The chain links TRBV29-1 to TRBJ2-2; no firm D call. The TCR comes from a person aged 18-60 years who received the Ad26.COV2.S COVID-19 vaccine or a placebo. The CDR3, as DNA: TGCAGCGTTGAAGGGGGAAAGGGCACCGGGGAGCTGTTTTTT. Residues: CSVEGGKGTGELFF.